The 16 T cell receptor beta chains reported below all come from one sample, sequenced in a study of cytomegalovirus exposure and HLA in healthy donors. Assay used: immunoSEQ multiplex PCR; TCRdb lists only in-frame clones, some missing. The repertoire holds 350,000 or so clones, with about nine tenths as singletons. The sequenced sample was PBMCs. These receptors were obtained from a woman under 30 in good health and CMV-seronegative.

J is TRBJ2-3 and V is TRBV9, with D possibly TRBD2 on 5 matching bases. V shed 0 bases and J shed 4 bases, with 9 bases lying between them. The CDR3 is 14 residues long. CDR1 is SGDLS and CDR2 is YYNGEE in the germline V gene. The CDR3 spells CASSVGPAADTQYF. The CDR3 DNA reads TGTGCCAGCAGCGTAGGGCCAGCGGCAGATACGCAGTATTTT.

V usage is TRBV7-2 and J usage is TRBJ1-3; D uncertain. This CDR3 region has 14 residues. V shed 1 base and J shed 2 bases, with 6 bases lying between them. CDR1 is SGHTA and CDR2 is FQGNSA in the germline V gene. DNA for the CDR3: TGTGCCAGCAGCTTAGAGAGGGCTGGAAACACCATATATTTT. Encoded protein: CASSLERAGNTIYF.

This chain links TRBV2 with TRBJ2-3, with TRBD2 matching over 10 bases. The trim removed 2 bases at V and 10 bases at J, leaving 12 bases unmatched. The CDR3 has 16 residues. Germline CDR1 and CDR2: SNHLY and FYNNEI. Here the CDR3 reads CASSESTSGTEGPQYF. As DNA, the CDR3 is TGTGCCAGCAGTGAAAGTACTAGCGGGACCGAAGGGCCGCAGTATTTT.

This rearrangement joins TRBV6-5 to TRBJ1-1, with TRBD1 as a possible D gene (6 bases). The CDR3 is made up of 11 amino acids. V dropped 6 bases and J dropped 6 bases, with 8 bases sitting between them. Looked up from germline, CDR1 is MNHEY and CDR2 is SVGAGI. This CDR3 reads CASSHRAEAFF. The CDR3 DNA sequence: TGTGCCAGCAGCCACAGGGCTGAAGCTTTCTTT.

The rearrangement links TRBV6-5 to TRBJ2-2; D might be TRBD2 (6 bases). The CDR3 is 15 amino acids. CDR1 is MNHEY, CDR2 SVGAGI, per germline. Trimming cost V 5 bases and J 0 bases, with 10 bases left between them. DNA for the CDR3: TGTGCCAGCAGTCCGGGACTTTCGAACACCGGGGAGCTGTTTTTT. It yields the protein CASSPGLSNTGELFF.

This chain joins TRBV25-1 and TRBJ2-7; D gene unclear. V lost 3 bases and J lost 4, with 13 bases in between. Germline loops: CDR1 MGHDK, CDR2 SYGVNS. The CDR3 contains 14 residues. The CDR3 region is CASSDRAPFYEQYF. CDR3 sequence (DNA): TGTGCCAGCAGTGACCGCGCCCCTTTTTACGAGCAGTACTTC.

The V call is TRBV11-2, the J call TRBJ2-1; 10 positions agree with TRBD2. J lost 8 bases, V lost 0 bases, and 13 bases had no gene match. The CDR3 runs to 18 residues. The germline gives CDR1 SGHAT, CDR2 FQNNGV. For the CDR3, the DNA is TGTGCCAGCAGCTTAGACCCTAGCGGGAGTTTAAATGGCGATGAGCAGTTCTTC. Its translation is CASSLDPSGSLNGDEQFF.

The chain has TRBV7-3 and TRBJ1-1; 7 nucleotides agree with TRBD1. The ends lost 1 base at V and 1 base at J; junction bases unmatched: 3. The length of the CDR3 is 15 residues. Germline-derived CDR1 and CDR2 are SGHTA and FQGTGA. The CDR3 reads CASSLIGGSNTEAFF. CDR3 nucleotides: TGTGCCAGCAGCTTAATAGGGGGCTCGAACACTGAAGCTTTCTTT. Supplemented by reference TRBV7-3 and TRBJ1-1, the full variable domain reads GAGVSQTPSNKVTEKGKYVELRCDPISGHTALYWYRQSLGQGPEFLIYFQGTGAADDSGLPNDRFFAVRPEGSVSTLKIQRTERGDSAVYLCASSLIGGSNTEAFFGQGTRLTVV.

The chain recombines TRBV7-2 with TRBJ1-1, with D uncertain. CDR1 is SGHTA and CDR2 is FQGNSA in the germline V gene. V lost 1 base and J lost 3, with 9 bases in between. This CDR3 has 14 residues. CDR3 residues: CASSLDWSDTEAFF. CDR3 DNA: TGTGCCAGCAGCTTAGACTGGAGTGACACTGAAGCTTTCTTT. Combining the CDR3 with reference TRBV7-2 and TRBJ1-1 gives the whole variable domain GAGVSQSPSNKVTEKGKDVELRCDPISGHTALYWYRQSLGQGLEFLIYFQGNSAPDKSGLPSDRFSAERTGGSVSTLTIQRTQQEDSAVYLCASSLDWSDTEAFFGQGTRLTVV.

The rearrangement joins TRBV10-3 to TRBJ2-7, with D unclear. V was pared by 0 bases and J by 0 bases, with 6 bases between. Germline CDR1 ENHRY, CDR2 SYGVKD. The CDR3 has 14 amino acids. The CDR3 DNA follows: TGTGCCATCAGTGAGTCGCCTAGCTCCTACGAGCAGTACTTC. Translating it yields CAISESPSSYEQYF.

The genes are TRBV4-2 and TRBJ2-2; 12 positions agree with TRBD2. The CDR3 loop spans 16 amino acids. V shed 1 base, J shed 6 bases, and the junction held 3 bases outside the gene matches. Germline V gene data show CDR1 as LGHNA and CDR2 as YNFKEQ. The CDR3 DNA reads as TGTGCCAGCAGCCAAGTGGGACTAGCGGGTCCCGGGGAGCTGTTTTTT. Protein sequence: CASSQVGLAGPGELFF.

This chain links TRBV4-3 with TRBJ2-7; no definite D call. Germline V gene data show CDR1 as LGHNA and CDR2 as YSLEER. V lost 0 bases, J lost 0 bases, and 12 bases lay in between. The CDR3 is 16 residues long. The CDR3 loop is CASSQDFPGSSYEQYF. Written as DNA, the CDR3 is TGCGCCAGCAGCCAAGATTTTCCAGGCAGCTCCTACGAGCAGTACTTC.

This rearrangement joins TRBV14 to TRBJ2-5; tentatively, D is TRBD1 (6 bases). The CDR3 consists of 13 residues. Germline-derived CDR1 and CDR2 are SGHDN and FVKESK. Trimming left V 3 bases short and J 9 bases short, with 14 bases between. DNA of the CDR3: TGTGCCAGCAGCCATGTCGTAGAGGGGGCCCAGTACTTC. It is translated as CASSHVVEGAQYF. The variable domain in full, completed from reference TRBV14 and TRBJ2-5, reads EAGVTQFPSHSVIEKGQTVTLRCDPISGHDNLYWYRRVMGKEIKFLLHFVKESKQDESGMPNNRFLAERTGGTYSTLKVQPAELEDSGVYFCASSHVVEGAQYFGPGTRLLVL.

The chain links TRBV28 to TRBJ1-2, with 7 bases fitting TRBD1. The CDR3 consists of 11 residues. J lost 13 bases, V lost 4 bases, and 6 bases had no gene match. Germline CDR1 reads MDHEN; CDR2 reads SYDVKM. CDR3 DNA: TGTGCCAGCAGTTACGACAGGGATCTCACCTTC. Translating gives CASSYDRDLTF.

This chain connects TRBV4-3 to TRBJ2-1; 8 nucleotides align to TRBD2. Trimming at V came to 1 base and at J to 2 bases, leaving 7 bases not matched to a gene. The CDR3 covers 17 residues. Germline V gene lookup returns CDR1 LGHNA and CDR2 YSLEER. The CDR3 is CASSQAPSGSAYNEQFF. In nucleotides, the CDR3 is TGCGCCAGCAGCCAAGCTCCCAGCGGGAGTGCCTACAATGAGCAGTTCTTC.

The CDR3 loop is CASRQESREGGYGYTF. In DNA, the CDR3 is TGTGCCAGCAGACAAGAGAGTCGAGAAGGCGGCTATGGCTACACCTTC. The chain recombines TRBV28 with TRBJ1-2; no firm D call. The V end was cut by 6 bases, the J end by 4 bases, with 21 bases between. There are 16 residues in the CDR3. CDR1 and CDR2 from the germline V gene are MDHEN and SYDVKM.